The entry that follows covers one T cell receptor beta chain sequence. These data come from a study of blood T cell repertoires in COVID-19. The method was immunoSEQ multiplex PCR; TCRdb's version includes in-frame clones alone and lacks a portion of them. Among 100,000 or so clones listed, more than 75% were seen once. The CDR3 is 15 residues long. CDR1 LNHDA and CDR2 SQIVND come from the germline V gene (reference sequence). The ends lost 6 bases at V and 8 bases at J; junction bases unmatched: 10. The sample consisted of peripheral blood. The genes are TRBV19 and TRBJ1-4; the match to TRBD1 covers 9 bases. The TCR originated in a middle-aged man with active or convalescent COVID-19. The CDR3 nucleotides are TGTGCCAGTAGCCGTGCGGGACAGGGAGGAGAAAAACTGTTTTTT. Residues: CASSRAGQGGEKLFF.